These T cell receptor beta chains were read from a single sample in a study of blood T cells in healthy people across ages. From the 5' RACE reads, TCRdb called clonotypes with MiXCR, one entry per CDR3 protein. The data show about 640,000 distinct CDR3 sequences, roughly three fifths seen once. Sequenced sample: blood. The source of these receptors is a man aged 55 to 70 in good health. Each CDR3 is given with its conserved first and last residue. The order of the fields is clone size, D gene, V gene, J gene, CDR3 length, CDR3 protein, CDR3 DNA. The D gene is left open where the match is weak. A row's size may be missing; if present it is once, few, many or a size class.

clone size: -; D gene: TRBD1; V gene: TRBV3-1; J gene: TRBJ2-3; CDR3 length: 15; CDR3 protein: CASSQWDRVPDTQYF; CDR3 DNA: TGTGCCAGCAGCCAATGGGACAGGGTACCAGATACGCAGTATTTT
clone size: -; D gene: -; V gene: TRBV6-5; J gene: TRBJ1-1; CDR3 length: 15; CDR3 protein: CASSYSVRVNAEAFF; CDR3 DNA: TGTGCCAGCAGTTACTCGGTCAGGGTGAACGCTGAAGCTTTCTTT
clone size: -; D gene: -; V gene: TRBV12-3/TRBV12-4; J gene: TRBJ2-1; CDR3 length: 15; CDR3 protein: CASSFGGAGDTEQFF; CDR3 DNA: TGTGCCAGCAGTTTTGGGGGGGCCGGAGATACTGAGCAGTTCTTC
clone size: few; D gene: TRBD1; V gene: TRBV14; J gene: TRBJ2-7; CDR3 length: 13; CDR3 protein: CASRRQGADEQYF; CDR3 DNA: TGTGCCAGTAGGCGACAGGGGGCTGACGAGCAGTACTTC
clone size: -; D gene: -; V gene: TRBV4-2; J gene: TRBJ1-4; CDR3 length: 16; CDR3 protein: CASSQGGLGANEKLFF; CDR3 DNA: TGTGCCAGCAGCCAAGGGGGGTTGGGAGCTAATGAAAAACTGTTTTTT
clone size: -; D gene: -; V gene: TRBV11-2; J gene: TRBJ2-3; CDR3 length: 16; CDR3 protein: CASSLEVGPGADTQYF; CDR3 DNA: TGTGCCAGCAGCTTAGAAGTGGGGCCTGGCGCAGATACGCAGTATTTT
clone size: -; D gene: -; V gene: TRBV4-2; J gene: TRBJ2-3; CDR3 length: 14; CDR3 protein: CASSQDGSDWAQYF; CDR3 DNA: TGTGCCAGCAGCCAAGATGGATCTGACTGGGCGCAGTATTTT
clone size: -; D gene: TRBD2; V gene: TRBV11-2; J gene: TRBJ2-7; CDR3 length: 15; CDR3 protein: CASSLALAGAYEQYF; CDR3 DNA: TGTGCCAGCAGCTTAGCGCTAGCGGGGGCCTACGAGCAGTACTTC
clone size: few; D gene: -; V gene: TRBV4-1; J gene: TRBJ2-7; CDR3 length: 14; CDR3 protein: CASSQDGGPYEQYF; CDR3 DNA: TGCGCCAGCAGCCAAGATGGGGGCCCCTACGAGCAGTACTTC
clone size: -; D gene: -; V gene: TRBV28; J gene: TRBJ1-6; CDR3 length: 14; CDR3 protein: CASSLSDKNSPLHF; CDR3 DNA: TGTGCCAGCAGTTTAAGCGACAAGAATTCACCCCTCCACTTT